The 17 T cell receptor beta chains in this list originate from one sample, sequenced in a study of cytomegalovirus exposure and HLA in healthy donors. The study ran its PCR with 60 Vbeta and 13 Jbeta primers. Clones were sequenced by immunoSEQ multiplex PCR, and TCRdb holds only the in-frame ones, with some missing. The sample holds more than 95,000 clones, approximately 78% seen once. The sequencing sample was made of PBMCs. The receptors come from a young man in good health and CMV-seropositive.

This rearrangement joins TRBV5-5 to TRBJ2-4, with 8 bases fitting TRBD1. This CDR3 contains 14 residues. The ends lost 4 bases at V and 4 bases at J; junction bases unmatched: 4. Per germline, CDR1 SGHKS and CDR2 YYEKEE (reference sequence). The CDR3 DNA follows: TGTGCCAGCAGCCCCGGGACAGGAAAAAACATTCAGTACTTC. Its translation: CASSPGTGKNIQYF.

The rearrangement links TRBV7-9 to TRBJ2-5, with 7 bases lining up with TRBD2. Germline trimming cut 3 bases from V and 3 bases from J; bases unmatched to any gene: 7. The CDR3 is made up of 15 amino acids. Germline lookup yields CDR1 SEHNR and CDR2 FQNEAQ (reference sequence). The CDR3 DNA is TGTGCCAGCAGCTTCACGGGAGGAGTGGAAGAGACCCAGTACTTC. Its translation: CASSFTGGVEETQYF.

CDR3 nucleotide sequence: TGTGCCAGCAGTTTCGCGGGACTGCGGGTCTCTGGAAACACCATATATTTT. Its translation is CASSFAGLRVSGNTIYF. The chain joins TRBV27 to TRBJ1-3, with a possible D match to TRBD1 (5 bases). Germline CDR1 is MNHEY and CDR2 is SMNVEV (reference sequence). V lost 3 bases and J 0 bases, leaving 15 bases between the germline ends. The CDR3 sequence is 17 residues long.

The chain employs TRBV5-8 and TRBJ1-3; 10 bases are shared with TRBD1. V shed 3 bases, J shed 0 bases, and the junction held 6 bases outside the gene matches. This CDR3 region has 17 residues. The V gene's germline CDR1 is SGHTS and CDR2 YDEGEE. Written as DNA, the CDR3 is TGTGCCAGCAGCTACGGGACAGGGGCCCTCTCTGGAAACACCATATATTTT. Amino acids: CASSYGTGALSGNTIYF.

This clone was recorded a few times. The chain links TRBV13 to TRBJ1-6, with D perhaps matching TRBD1 (6 bases). V lost 0 bases and J 6 bases, leaving 15 bases between the germline ends. Germline V lookup: CDR1 PRHDT, CDR2 FYEKMQ (reference sequence). There are 17 residues in the CDR3. The CDR3 here is CASSLGPGAPSNSPLHF. CDR3 bases: TGTGCCAGCAGCTTAGGCCCAGGGGCCCCATCTAATTCACCCCTCCACTTT.

About this clone itself: Other DNA sequences from this sample encode an identical CDR3 as well. The chain couples TRBV25-1 to TRBJ1-2, with D unclear. This CDR3 has 14 residues. Germline lookup yields CDR1 MGHDK and CDR2 SYGVNS. With 2 bases removed from V and 3 bases from J, the gap between germline ends came to 10 bases. CDR3 amino acids: CASSEAGRHYGYTF. CDR3 DNA: TGTGCCAGCAGTGAAGCCGGGAGGCACTATGGCTACACCTTC.

This chain links TRBV27 with TRBJ2-2, with D unclear. V was clipped by 8 bases and J by 0 bases, with 19 bases between them. Germline values: CDR1 MNHEY, CDR2 SMNVEV (reference sequence). The CDR3 covers 17 residues. CDR3 protein: CASYESFQQPNTGELFF. The CDR3 DNA reads TGTGCCAGCTACGAATCTTTCCAACAGCCGAACACCGGGGAGCTGTTTTTT.

This chain uses TRBV7-6 with TRBJ2-5; no reliable D call. The CDR3 has 13 residues. Looked up from germline, CDR1 is SGHVS and CDR2 is FNYEAQ. Trimming stripped 5 bases from V and 1 base from J, with 8 bases between. The CDR3, as DNA: TGTGCCAGCAGCCAAAGCCCCCAAGAGACCCAGTACTTC. It translates to CASSQSPQETQYF.

J is TRBJ2-1 and V is TRBV7-8; tentative D call: TRBD2 (5 bases). Looked up from germline, CDR1 is SGHVS and CDR2 is FQNEAQ. V shed 5 bases and J shed 0 bases, with 14 bases lying between them. The CDR3 is 16 residues long. CDR3 nucleotide sequence: TGTGCCAGCAGCGCGAGGGAACTTAGCTCCTACAATGAGCAGTTCTTC. Translation: CASSARELSSYNEQFF.

The rearrangement links TRBV29-1 to TRBJ1-2, with 12 bases fitting TRBD1. Germline V gene lookup returns CDR1 SQVTM and CDR2 ANQGSEA. This CDR3 comprises 14 residues. V shed 6 bases and J 7 bases; nucleotides not matched to a gene: 9. As DNA, the CDR3 is TGCAGCGTCAACTCCGGGACAGGGGGCGGTGGCTACACCTTC. Its translation is CSVNSGTGGGGYTF.

This chain uses TRBV18 with TRBJ2-3; the D is unclear. This CDR3 has 15 residues. Between the trimmed V and J ends, which lost 2 bases and 0 bases, there was a span of 9 bases. Germline values: CDR1 KGHSH, CDR2 LQKENI. CDR3 nucleotides: TGTGCCAGCTCACCAAGCTTTCCGAGCACAGATACGCAGTATTTT. This encodes CASSPSFPSTDTQYF.

The rearrangement links TRBV19 to TRBJ1-5, with TRBD1 matching over 7 bases. In germline, CDR1 is LNHDA, CDR2 SQIVND (reference sequence). The CDR3 loop spans 15 amino acids. V was pared by 1 base and J by 8 bases, with 8 bases of the junction left unmatched. The CDR3 DNA reads TGTGCCAGTAGTATAGGGGGCCAGGGGGATGAGCCCCAGCATTTT. Its protein product is CASSIGGQGDEPQHF.

Comment on this clone: At one of its ends the junction is not consistent with the germline gene, which may arise from a read error. The rearrangement joins TRBV19 to TRBJ2-5; TRBD1 matches at 10 bases. The germline CDR1 and CDR2 sequences are LNHDA and SQIVND (reference sequence). CDR3 size: 14 residues. This CDR3 reads CASSVGQGGYQLDF. The DNA for the CDR3 is TGTGCCAGTAGTGTCGGACAGGGGGGATACCAGCTGGACTTC.

The chain joins TRBV4-3 to TRBJ2-7, with D possibly being TRBD1 (7 bases). Germline V CDR1 and CDR2: LGHNA, YSLEER. V was clipped by 1 base and J by 4 bases, with 14 bases between them. CDR3 size: 15 residues. The CDR3 DNA follows: TGCGCCAGCAGCCAAGCGGGGGCAGGGGGGTACGAGCAGTACTTC. Protein product: CASSQAGAGGYEQYF.

This clone was counted a few times. J is TRBJ2-7 and V is TRBV6-5, with 9 bases matching TRBD2. This CDR3 has 14 amino acids. Germline V gives CDR1 MNHEY, CDR2 SVGAGI. V shed 2 bases and J 7 bases; nucleotides not matched to a gene: 6. CDR3 amino acids: CASSYRGLAREQYF. The CDR3, as DNA: TGTGCCAGCAGTTACCGAGGACTAGCGCGGGAGCAGTACTTC.

This clone was found once. This sequence joins TRBV19 and TRBJ1-5, with a tentative D call TRBD1 (5 bases). Germline values: CDR1 LNHDA, CDR2 SQIVND (reference sequence). Trimming left V 7 bases short and J 7 bases short, with 14 bases between. CDR3 length: 13 residues. CDR3 in DNA: TGTGCCAGTACCTTGGGGGGGTTCCAGCCCCAGCATTTT. It specifies CASTLGGFQPQHF.

V is TRBV5-6 and J is TRBJ2-3, with 8 bases matching TRBD2. The CDR3 is 11 residues long. Trimming at V came to 5 bases and at J to 11 bases, leaving 4 bases not matched to a gene. Germline assignment: CDR1 SGHDT and CDR2 YYEEEE. The CDR3 bases are TGTGCCAGCAGGGGACTAGGTGAGCAGTATTTT. Translating it yields CASRGLGEQYF.